Below are 19 T cell receptor beta chains sequenced from a single sample in a study of blood T cell repertoires in COVID-19. Method: immunoSEQ multiplex PCR; TCRdb's copy keeps in-frame clones and lacks some. The data contain some 97,000 clones, just over 90% of them singletons. The sample taken for sequencing was peripheral blood. The origin of the receptors is a man between 60 and 75 years old with acute or convalescent COVID-19.

The genes are TRBV7-8 and TRBJ2-1; TRBD1 matches at 10 bases. V trimming: 5 bases; J trimming: 6 bases; junction bases outside the gene matches: 7. The CDR3 is made up of 15 amino acids. Germline V gives CDR1 SGHVS, CDR2 FQNEAQ. The CDR3 DNA sequence: TGTGCCAGCAGCCGGGCCGGGACAGGGGCCAATGAGCAGTTCTTC. Residues: CASSRAGTGANEQFF.

The chain couples TRBV7-7 to TRBJ2-3; 11 positions agree with TRBD2. From germline, CDR1 is SSHAT and CDR2 FNYEAQ (reference sequence). This CDR3 is built from 15 residues. J was trimmed by 4 bases and V by 3 bases; bases with no gene match: 3. In nucleotides, the CDR3 is TGTGCCAGCAGCTTGGGACTAGCGGCATCAGATACGCAGTATTTT. Residues: CASSLGLAASDTQYF.

The chain is built from TRBV6-4 and TRBJ2-7; 11 bases are shared with TRBD2. The germline gives CDR1 MRHNA, CDR2 SNTAGT. The CDR3 consists of 15 residues. The trim removed 5 bases at V and 2 bases at J, leaving 5 bases unmatched. CDR3 sequence: CASSTLAGGAYEQYF. Written as DNA, the CDR3 is TGTGCCAGCAGTACCCTAGCGGGAGGAGCCTACGAGCAGTACTTC.

The rearrangement uses TRBV27 and TRBJ1-2; the match to TRBD1 covers 10 bases. Germline V lookup: CDR1 MNHEY, CDR2 SMNVEV (reference sequence). The V and J ends lost 3 bases and 6 bases, in that order; junction bases with no gene match: 16. The CDR3 consists of 18 residues. The CDR3 loop reads CASSLDKTWGQGMNGYTF. The CDR3 DNA sequence: TGTGCCAGCAGTTTGGATAAAACCTGGGGACAGGGGATGAATGGCTACACCTTC.

The rearrangement uses TRBV28 and TRBJ1-4; D is unresolved. Germline V gene data show CDR1 as MDHEN and CDR2 as SYDVKM. This CDR3 comprises 14 residues. V shed 6 bases and J shed 8 bases, with 16 bases lying between them. CDR3 in DNA: TGTGCCAGCAGCCAGCCCGGGGTAGGGGAAAAACTGTTTTTT. The encoded protein is CASSQPGVGEKLFF. Full variable domain (outside the CDR3, taken from reference TRBV28 and TRBJ1-4): DVKVTQSSRYLVKRTGEKVFLECVQDMDHENMFWYRQDPGLGLRLIYFSYDVKMKEKGDIPEGYSVSREKKERFSLILESASTNQTSMYLCASSQPGVGEKLFFGSGTQLSVL.

In its sample, this clone was seen once. The V gene is TRBV30, the J gene TRBJ2-7; TRBD1 matches 7 bases. Germline V gene lookup returns CDR1 GTSNPN and CDR2 SVGIG (reference sequence). The V and J ends lost 2 bases and 3 bases, in that order; junction bases with no gene match: 10. CDR3 length equals 15 residues. This chain's CDR3 is CAWSTTGRIDYEQYF. As DNA, the CDR3 is TGTGCCTGGAGTACGACAGGGCGGATAGACTACGAGCAGTACTTC. The full variable domain, its missing parts supplied by reference TRBV30 and TRBJ2-7, is SQTIHQWPATLVQPVGSPLSLECTVEGTSNPNLYWYRQAAGRGLQLLFYSVGIGQISSEVPQNLSASRPQDRQFILSSKKLLLSDSGFYLCAWSTTGRIDYEQYFGPGTRLTVT.

The chain employs TRBV6-6 and TRBJ1-5; no clear D. Germline loops: CDR1 MNHNY, CDR2 SVGAGI (reference sequence). This CDR3 region has 14 residues. Between the trimmed V and J ends, which lost 0 bases and 4 bases, there was a span of 7 bases. CDR3 DNA: TGTGCCAGCAGTTACTCGAGAGAAAATCAGCCCCAGCATTTT. Translating it yields CASSYSRENQPQHF.

V usage is TRBV19 and J usage is TRBJ2-2; maybe TRBD1 (5 bases). CDR3 size: 14 residues. The germline CDR1 and CDR2 sequences are LNHDA and SQIVND (reference sequence). Between the trimmed V and J ends, which lost 5 bases and 0 bases, there was a span of 7 bases. Here the CDR3 reads CASSDSPNTGELFF. In DNA form, the CDR3 reads TGTGCCAGTAGTGACAGCCCGAACACCGGGGAGCTGTTTTTT.

The chain has TRBV27 and TRBJ1-5, with 8 bases matching TRBD1. Trimming removed 6 bases from V and 3 bases from J; junction bases left unmatched: 13. This CDR3 has 17 residues. Germline V lookup: CDR1 MNHEY, CDR2 SMNVEV (reference sequence). The CDR3 loop is CASSPQGAVLPNQPQHF. CDR3 sequence (DNA): TGTGCCAGCAGCCCGCAGGGGGCGGTTTTACCCAATCAGCCCCAGCATTTT.

The chain recombines TRBV27 with TRBJ2-2, with 10 bases identical to TRBD1. The junction had 15 bases not matched to a gene; V was cut back by 5 bases and J by 6 bases. The germline V gene has CDR1 MNHEY and CDR2 SMNVEV (reference sequence). This CDR3 is 18 amino acids long. The CDR3 nucleotides are TGTGCCAGCAGTATTGGGACAGGGGCACCTCCGGGGGCCGGGGAGCTGTTTTTT. The encoded protein is CASSIGTGAPPGAGELFF.

The chain has TRBV19 and TRBJ2-7, with 7 nucleotides matching TRBD2. Germline assignment: CDR1 LNHDA and CDR2 SQIVND (reference sequence). The CDR3 loop spans 16 amino acids. V shed 2 bases, J shed 1 base, and the junction held 8 bases outside the gene matches. The CDR3 protein is CASSISTQRGSYEQYF. The CDR3 region has the DNA TGTGCCAGTAGTATAAGTACCCAGCGGGGATCCTACGAGCAGTACTTC.

The V gene is TRBV11-3, the J gene TRBJ2-7, with 7 bases lining up with TRBD1. This CDR3 is built from 14 residues. Losses at the gene ends were 4 bases for V and 5 bases for J; bases not matched to a gene: 8. Germline CDR1 and CDR2: SGHNT and YENEEA. As DNA, the CDR3 is TGTGCCAGCAGCTGGGGCAGGGGGAACGACGAGCAGTACGTC. Translating gives CASSWGRGNDEQYV.

The J gene is TRBJ1-5, the V gene TRBV6-1; D might be TRBD1 (6 bases). V was clipped by 3 bases and J by 5 bases, with 14 bases between them. CDR1 and CDR2 from the germline V gene are MNHNS and SASEGT. The CDR3 loop spans 15 amino acids. The CDR3 DNA follows: TGTGCCAGCAGTGAGTCTTCGACAGGTGATCAGCCCCAGCATTTT. Amino acid sequence: CASSESSTGDQPQHF.

In this sample, this clone turned up once. This chain links TRBV19 with TRBJ2-3; the D gene is possibly TRBD2 (7 bases). The CDR3 length is 15 residues. V lost 7 bases and J lost 2, with 16 bases in between. Looked up from germline, CDR1 is LNHDA and CDR2 is SQIVND (reference sequence). The CDR3 region is CASTIGGANTDTQYF. CDR3 in DNA: TGTGCCAGTACCATTGGGGGGGCGAACACAGATACGCAGTATTTT. Combining the CDR3 with reference TRBV19 and TRBJ2-3 gives the whole variable domain DGGITQSPKYLFRKEGQNVTLSCEQNLNHDAMYWYRQDPGQGLRLIYYSQIVNDFQKGDIAEGYSVSREKKESFPLTVTSAQKNPTAFYLCASTIGGANTDTQYFGPGTRLTVL.

V gene TRBV13 combines with J gene TRBJ2-7, with 9 bases matching TRBD2. The length of the CDR3 is 15 residues. CDR1 and CDR2 from the germline V gene are PRHDT and FYEKMQ (reference sequence). The junction had 6 bases not matched to a gene; V was cut back by 5 bases and J by 1 base. The CDR3 spells CASSPRTSVSYEQYF. The CDR3 nucleotides are TGTGCCAGCAGCCCCAGGACTAGCGTGTCCTACGAGCAGTACTTC.

The chain is built from TRBV19 and TRBJ2-4, with 10 nucleotides matching TRBD2. J was trimmed by 8 bases and V by 6 bases; bases with no gene match: 13. Germline V CDR1 and CDR2: LNHDA, SQIVND (reference sequence). This CDR3 has 16 residues. The CDR3 spells CASREVSASGRHIQYF. The CDR3 DNA follows: TGTGCCAGTAGAGAGGTCTCGGCTAGCGGGAGACACATTCAGTACTTC.

V usage is TRBV12-3 or TRBV12-4 and J usage is TRBJ1-1; D remains ambiguous. The CDR3 has 12 residues. V was shortened by 8 bases and J by 1 base, with 8 bases between the two germline ends. In DNA, the CDR3 is TGTGCCAGCTCCGGCGGGAACACTGAAGCTTTCTTT. Translating gives CASSGGNTEAFF.

The chain links TRBV5-1 to TRBJ1-1, with D possibly TRBD1 on 5 matching bases. Germline V lookup: CDR1 SGHRS, CDR2 YFSETQ. Trimming left V 6 bases short and J 0 bases short, with 18 bases between. The CDR3 is 16 residues long. CDR3: CASTTEGPYMNTEAFF. Written as DNA, the CDR3 is TGCGCCAGCACCACGGAGGGGCCTTACATGAACACTGAAGCTTTCTTT.

The rearrangement links TRBV6-1 to TRBJ1-5; D is ambiguous. This CDR3 region has 17 residues. Germline V gene sequence: CDR1 MNHNS, CDR2 SASEGT. The V end was cut by 3 bases, the J end by 1 base, with 16 bases between. The DNA for the CDR3 is TGTGCCAGCAGTGAGGGTCACACTCGGAGAAGCAATCAGCCCCAGCATTTT. This codes for CASSEGHTRRSNQPQHF.